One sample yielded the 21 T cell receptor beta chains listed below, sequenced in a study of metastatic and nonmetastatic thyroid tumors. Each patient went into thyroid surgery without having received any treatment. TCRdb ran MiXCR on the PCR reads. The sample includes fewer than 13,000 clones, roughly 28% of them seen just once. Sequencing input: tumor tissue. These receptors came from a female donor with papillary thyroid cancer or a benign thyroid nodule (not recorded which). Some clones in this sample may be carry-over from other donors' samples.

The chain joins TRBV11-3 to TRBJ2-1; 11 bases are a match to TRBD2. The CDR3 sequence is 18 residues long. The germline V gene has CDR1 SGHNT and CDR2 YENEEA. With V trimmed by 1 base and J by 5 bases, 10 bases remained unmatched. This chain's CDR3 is CASSLGVSGGAVNNEQFF. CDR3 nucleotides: TGTGCCAGCAGCTTAGGGGTTAGCGGGGGGGCTGTGAACAATGAGCAGTTCTTC.

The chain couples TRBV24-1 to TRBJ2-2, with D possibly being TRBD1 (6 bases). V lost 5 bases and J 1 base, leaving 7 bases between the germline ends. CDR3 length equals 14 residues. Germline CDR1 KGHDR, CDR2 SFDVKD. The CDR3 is CATSAGQNTGELFF. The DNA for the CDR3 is TGTGCCACCAGTGCGGGACAGAACACCGGGGAGCTGTTTTTT.

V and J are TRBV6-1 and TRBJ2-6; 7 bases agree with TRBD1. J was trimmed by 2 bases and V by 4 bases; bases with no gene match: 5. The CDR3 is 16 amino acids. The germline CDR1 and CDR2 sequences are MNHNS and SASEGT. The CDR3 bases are TGTGCCAGCAGTGCCGGACAGGTCGCTGGGGCCAACGTCCTGACTTTC. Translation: CASSAGQVAGANVLTF.

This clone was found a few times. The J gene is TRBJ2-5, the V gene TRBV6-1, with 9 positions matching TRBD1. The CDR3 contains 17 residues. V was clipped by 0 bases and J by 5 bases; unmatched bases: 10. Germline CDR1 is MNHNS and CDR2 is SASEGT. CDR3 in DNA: TGTGCCAGCAGTGAAGCCTTAGGGGACAGGGTACGTGAGACCCAGTACTTC. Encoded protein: CASSEALGDRVRETQYF.

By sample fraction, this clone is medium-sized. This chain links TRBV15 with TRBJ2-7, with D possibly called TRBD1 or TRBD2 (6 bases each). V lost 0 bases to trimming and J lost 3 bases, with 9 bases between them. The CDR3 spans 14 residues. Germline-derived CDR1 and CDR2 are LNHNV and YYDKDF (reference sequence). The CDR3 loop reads CATSREGGGYEQYF. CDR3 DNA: TGTGCCACCAGCAGAGAAGGGGGAGGCTACGAGCAGTACTTC. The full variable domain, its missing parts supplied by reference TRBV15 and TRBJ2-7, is DAMVIQNPRYQVTQFGKPVTLSCSQTLNHNVMYWYQQKSSQAPKLLFHYYDKDFNNEADTPDNFQSRRPNTSFCFLDIRSPGLGDTAMYLCATSREGGGYEQYFGPGTRLTVT.

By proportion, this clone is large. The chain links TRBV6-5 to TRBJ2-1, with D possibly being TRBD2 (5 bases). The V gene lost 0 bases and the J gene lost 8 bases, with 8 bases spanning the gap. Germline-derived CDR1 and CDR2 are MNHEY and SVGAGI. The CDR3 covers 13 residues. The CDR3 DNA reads TGTGCCAGCAGTTACTCAGGGAGTGATGAGCAGTTCTTC. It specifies CASSYSGSDEQFF.

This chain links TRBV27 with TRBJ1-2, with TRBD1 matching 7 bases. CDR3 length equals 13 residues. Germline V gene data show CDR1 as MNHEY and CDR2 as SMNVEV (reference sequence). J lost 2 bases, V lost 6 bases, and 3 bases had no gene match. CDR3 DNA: TGTGCCAGCAGACGGGACAGAAACTATGGCTACACCTTC. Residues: CASRRDRNYGYTF.

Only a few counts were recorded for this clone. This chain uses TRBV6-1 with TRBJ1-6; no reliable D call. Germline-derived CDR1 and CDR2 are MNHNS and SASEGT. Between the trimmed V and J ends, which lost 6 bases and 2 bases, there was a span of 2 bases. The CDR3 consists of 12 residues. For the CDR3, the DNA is TGTGCCAGCAGGGCCTATAATTCACCCCTCCACTTT. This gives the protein CASRAYNSPLHF.

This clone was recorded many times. Here the CDR3 reads CASSLTGESPLHF. The CDR3 region has the DNA TGTGCCAGCAGCTTGACAGGAGAATCACCCCTCCACTTT. The chain has TRBV7-2 and TRBJ1-6, with TRBD1 as a possible D gene (6 bases). The germline V and J ends were trimmed by 3 bases and 10 bases, with 10 bases remaining between them. The CDR3 contains 13 residues. Germline loops: CDR1 SGHTA, CDR2 FQGNSA.

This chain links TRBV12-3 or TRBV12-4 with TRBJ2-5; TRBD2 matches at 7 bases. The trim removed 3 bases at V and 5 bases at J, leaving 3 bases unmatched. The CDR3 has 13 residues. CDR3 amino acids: CASSFGLDETQYF. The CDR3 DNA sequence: TGTGCCAGCAGTTTCGGACTAGATGAGACCCAGTACTTC.

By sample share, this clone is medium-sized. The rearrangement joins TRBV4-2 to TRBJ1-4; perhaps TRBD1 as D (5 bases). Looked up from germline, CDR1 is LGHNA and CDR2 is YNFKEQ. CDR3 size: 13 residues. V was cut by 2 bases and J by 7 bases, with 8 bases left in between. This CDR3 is CASSQRRVEKLFF. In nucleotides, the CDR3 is TGTGCCAGCAGCCAACGCAGGGTTGAAAAACTGTTTTTT.

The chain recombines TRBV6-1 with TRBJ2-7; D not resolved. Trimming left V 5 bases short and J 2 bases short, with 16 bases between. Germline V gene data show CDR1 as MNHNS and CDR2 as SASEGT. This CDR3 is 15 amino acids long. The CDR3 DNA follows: TGTGCCAGCAGTTCCGAATTCCGTAGTGCCTACGAGCAGTACTTC. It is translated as CASSSEFRSAYEQYF.

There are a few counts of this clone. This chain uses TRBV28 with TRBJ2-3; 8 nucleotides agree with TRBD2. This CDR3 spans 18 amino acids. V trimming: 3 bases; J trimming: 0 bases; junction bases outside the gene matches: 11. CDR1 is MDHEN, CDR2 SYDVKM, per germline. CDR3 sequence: CASSFYRGGYESTDTQYF. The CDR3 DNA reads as TGTGCCAGCAGTTTTTACCGCGGGGGGTATGAGAGCACAGATACGCAGTATTTT.

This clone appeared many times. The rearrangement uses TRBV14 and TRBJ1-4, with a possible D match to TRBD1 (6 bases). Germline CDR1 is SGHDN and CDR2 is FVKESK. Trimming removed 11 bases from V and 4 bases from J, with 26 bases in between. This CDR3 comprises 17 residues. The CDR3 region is CAPRGRGHVSINEKLFF. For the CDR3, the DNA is TGTGCCCCCAGGGGCAGGGGTCATGTGTCTATTAATGAAAAACTGTTTTTT.

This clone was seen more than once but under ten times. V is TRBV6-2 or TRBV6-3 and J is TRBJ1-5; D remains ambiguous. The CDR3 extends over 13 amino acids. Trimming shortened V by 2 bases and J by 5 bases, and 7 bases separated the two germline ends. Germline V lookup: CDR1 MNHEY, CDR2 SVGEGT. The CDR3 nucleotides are TGTGCCAGCAGTTACGAGGACCATCAGCCCCAGCATTTT. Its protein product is CASSYEDHQPQHF.

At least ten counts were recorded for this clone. As DNA, the CDR3 is TGTGCCAGCAGCGAGAGCGGGAGGTTGTACGAGCAGTACTTC. Protein: CASSESGRLYEQYF. V usage is TRBV5-6 and J usage is TRBJ2-7; 9 nucleotides align to TRBD2. The CDR3 is made up of 14 amino acids. Germline trimming cut 4 bases from V and 4 bases from J; bases unmatched to any gene: 6. Germline-derived CDR1 and CDR2 are SGHDT and YYEEEE.

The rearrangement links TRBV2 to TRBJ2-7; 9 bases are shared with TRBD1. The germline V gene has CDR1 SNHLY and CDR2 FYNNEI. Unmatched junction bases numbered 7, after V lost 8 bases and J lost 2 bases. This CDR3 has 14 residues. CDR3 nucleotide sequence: TGTGCCAGCCGGGATGGGACAGGGACCTACGAGCAGTACTTC. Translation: CASRDGTGTYEQYF.

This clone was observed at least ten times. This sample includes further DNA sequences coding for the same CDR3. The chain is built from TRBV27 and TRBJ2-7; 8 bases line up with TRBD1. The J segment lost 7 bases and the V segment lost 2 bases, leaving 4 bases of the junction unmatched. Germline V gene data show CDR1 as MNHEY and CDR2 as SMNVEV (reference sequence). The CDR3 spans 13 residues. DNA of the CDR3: TGTGCCAGCAGTTTAGCAGGGGGCAGAGAGCAGTACTTC. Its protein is CASSLAGGREQYF.

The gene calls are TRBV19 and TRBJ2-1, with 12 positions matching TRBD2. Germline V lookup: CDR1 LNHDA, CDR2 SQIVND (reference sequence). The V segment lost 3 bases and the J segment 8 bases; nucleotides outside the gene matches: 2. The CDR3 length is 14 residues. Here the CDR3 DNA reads TGTGCCAGTAGTATGACTAGCGGGAGCGATGAGCAGTTCTTC. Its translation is CASSMTSGSDEQFF.

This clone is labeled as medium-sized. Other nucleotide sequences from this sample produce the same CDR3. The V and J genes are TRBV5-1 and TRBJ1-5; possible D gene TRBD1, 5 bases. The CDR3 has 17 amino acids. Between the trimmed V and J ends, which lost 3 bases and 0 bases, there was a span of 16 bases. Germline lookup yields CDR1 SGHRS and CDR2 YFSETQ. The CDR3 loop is CASSSTGNEYSNQPQHF. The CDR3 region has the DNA TGCGCCAGCAGCTCCACAGGAAACGAGTATAGCAATCAGCCCCAGCATTTT.

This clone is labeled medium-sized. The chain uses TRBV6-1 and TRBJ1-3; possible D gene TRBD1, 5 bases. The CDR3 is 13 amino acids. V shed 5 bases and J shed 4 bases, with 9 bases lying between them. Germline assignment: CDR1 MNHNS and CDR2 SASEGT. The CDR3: CASSNYRGNTIYF. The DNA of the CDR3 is TGTGCCAGCAGTAATTACAGGGGAAACACCATATATTTT.